These 2 T cell receptor beta chains were all obtained from the same sample, sequenced in a study of shared clonotypes between healthy human individuals. Repertoires were generated with immunoSEQ multiplex PCR, while TCRdb's copy carries only in-frame clones and drops some. The data contain hundreds of thousands of clones, about 78% of them singletons. The specimen was memory CD4+ T cells sorted from blood. Subset of the sample: CD45RA-negative fraction. These TCRs come from a woman in her twenties or thirties in good health.

The rearrangement links TRBV6-5 to TRBJ2-5, with D unclear. Trimming took off 6 bases at V and 0 bases at J, with 5 bases between the two ends. CDR1 and CDR2 from the germline V gene are MNHEY and SVGAGI. The CDR3 is 12 residues long. The CDR3 sequence: CASSINQETQYF. The CDR3 coding sequence is TGTGCCAGCAGCATAAACCAAGAGACCCAGTACTTC.

As regards this clone: The conserved phenylalanine or tryptophan normally closing the CDR3 is absent here, so this likely arose from a read error. No DNA is shown, since the ends of the CDR3 on it are uncertain; the CDR3 is the one TCRdb lists. This chain links TRBV21-1 with TRBJ1-1; TRBD1 was called by the table and not checked on the DNA. TRBV21-1 is assigned pseudogene status. Ends included, the CDR3 has 13 residues. The CDR3 loop is CASSLDRESRCRL.